These 27 T cell receptor beta chains were sequenced from one sample in a study of blood T cell repertoires in COVID-19. Only in-frame clones appear in the TCRdb table, and some are missing; sequencing was by immunoSEQ multiplex PCR. The sample holds some 11,000 clones, around four fifths seen once. The sequenced sample consisted of peripheral blood. The receptors derive from a man aged 50-59 years with active COVID-19.

The chain has TRBV4-1 and TRBJ2-7; no clear D gene. This CDR3 region has 14 residues. Trimming pared 0 bases from V and 0 bases from J, leaving 6 bases between. Germline loops: CDR1 MGHRA, CDR2 YSYEKL. The CDR3 coding sequence is TGCGCCAGCAGCCAAGATGACTTCTCCTACGAGCAGTACTTC. It translates to CASSQDDFSYEQYF.

Only one count was recorded for this clone. The chain employs TRBV7-3 and TRBJ2-1; TRBD2 aligns across 11 bases. V lost 5 bases to trimming and J lost 0 bases; unmatched junction nucleotides: 9. Germline CDR1 SGHTA, CDR2 FQGTGA. CDR3 length equals 18 residues. The CDR3 DNA follows: TGTGCCAGCAGCCCGACACCGGGACTAGCGGTCTCCTACAATGAGCAGTTCTTC. This gives the protein CASSPTPGLAVSYNEQFF.

This chain connects TRBV2 to TRBJ2-7, with D possibly TRBD1 on 7 matching bases. The CDR3 has 15 residues. Trimming removed 2 bases from V and 5 bases from J, with 16 bases in between. CDR1 is SNHLY, CDR2 FYNNEI, per germline. DNA for the CDR3: TGTGCCAGCAGTGAATATCTACAGGGGAGGAACGAGCAGTACTTC. It is translated as CASSEYLQGRNEQYF.

The chain employs TRBV28 and TRBJ2-7; weak D call: TRBD2 (6 bases). The germline V gene has CDR1 MDHEN and CDR2 SYDVKM. With 3 bases removed from V and 3 bases from J, the gap between germline ends came to 9 bases. This CDR3 has 13 residues. The CDR3 DNA follows: TGTGCCAGCAGTTTTCGGCGGGACTACGAGCAGTACTTC. It is translated as CASSFRRDYEQYF.

The V and J genes are TRBV5-4 and TRBJ2-7, with a weak D call TRBD1 (6 bases). The CDR3 has 12 residues. Germline CDR1 SGHNT, CDR2 YYREEE (reference sequence). Trimming took 7 bases from V and 4 from J, leaving 12 bases between them. The CDR3 DNA sequence: TGTGCCAGCGGGACGACAGGTTACGAGCAGTACTTC. It codes for CASGTTGYEQYF.

V and J are TRBV11-2 and TRBJ1-1; TRBD1 agrees at 7 bases. This CDR3 is built from 15 residues. Trimming took 3 bases from V and 2 from J; bases not matched to a gene: 6. Germline CDR1 reads SGHAT; CDR2 reads FQNNGV. The CDR3 DNA sequence: TGTGCCAGCAGCTTCCCTGGGACAGCCAACACTGAAGCTTTCTTT. Amino acid sequence: CASSFPGTANTEAFF.

J is TRBJ2-3 and V is TRBV7-8, with a possible D match to TRBD2 (6 bases). The germline CDR1 and CDR2 sequences are SGHVS and FQNEAQ. The CDR3 has 15 amino acids. V dropped 3 bases and J dropped 6 bases, with 16 bases sitting between them. CDR3 sequence: CASSFFGGGEDTQYF. The CDR3 DNA reads as TGTGCCAGCAGCTTCTTCGGCGGAGGGGAGGATACGCAGTATTTT.

This rearrangement joins TRBV19 to TRBJ2-2; D is possibly TRBD2 (7 bases). This CDR3 has 16 residues. The V end was cut by 3 bases, the J end by 0 bases, with 11 bases between. The germline CDR1 and CDR2 sequences are LNHDA and SQIVND (reference sequence). The CDR3 region has the DNA TGTGCCAGTAGTATCAGGGAGGGGGCGAACACCGGGGAGCTGTTTTTT. Its translation: CASSIREGANTGELFF.

The rearrangement uses TRBV5-1 and TRBJ2-5; D may be TRBD2 (5 bases). V lost 1 base and J 5 bases, leaving 18 bases between the germline ends. CDR3 size: 16 residues. CDR1 SGHRS and CDR2 YFSETQ come from the germline V gene. The chain's CDR3 is CASSLIESAVLETQYF. The CDR3 region has the DNA TGCGCCAGCAGCTTGATCGAGTCAGCGGTGTTGGAGACCCAGTACTTC.

This clone was observed a single time. V usage is TRBV9 and J usage is TRBJ2-7; 11 bases agree with TRBD2. CDR3 length: 15 residues. V was pared by 3 bases and J by 3 bases, with 5 bases of the junction left unmatched. Germline V gene sequence: CDR1 SGDLS, CDR2 YYNGEE. The CDR3 DNA reads as TGTGCCAGCAGCGCCGGGACTAGCGGACTCTACGAGCAGTACTTC. Translated, it gives CASSAGTSGLYEQYF.

The chain links TRBV7-6 to TRBJ2-1; 9 bases are a match to TRBD2. Unmatched junction bases numbered 1, after V lost 1 base and J lost 3 bases. Germline CDR1 is SGHVS and CDR2 is FNYEAQ. This CDR3 is 15 amino acids long. CDR3 region: CASSLGSGSYNEQFF. CDR3 coding DNA: TGTGCCAGCAGCTTAGGTAGCGGGAGCTACAATGAGCAGTTCTTC.

The rearrangement links TRBV4-1 to TRBJ2-7, with 9 bases that match TRBD1. CDR3 length equals 15 residues. From germline, CDR1 is MGHRA and CDR2 YSYEKL. V trimming: 4 bases; J trimming: 4 bases; junction bases outside the gene matches: 8. The CDR3 protein is CASSPQGAGLYEQYF. Here the CDR3 DNA reads TGCGCCAGCAGCCCACAGGGGGCTGGGTTGTACGAGCAGTACTTC.

The rearrangement joins TRBV4-1 to TRBJ2-5; TRBD2 aligns across 8 bases. Germline CDR1 reads MGHRA; CDR2 reads YSYEKL. Trimming at V came to 0 bases and at J to 9 bases, leaving 3 bases not matched to a gene. This CDR3 is built from 13 residues. This CDR3 reads CASSQEREAAQYF. CDR3 nucleotides: TGCGCCAGCAGCCAAGAGCGGGAGGCGGCCCAGTACTTC.

The chain carries TRBV27 and TRBJ2-7, with TRBD1 identical over 11 bases. J lost 4 bases, V lost 5 bases, and 10 bases had no gene match. The CDR3 loop spans 16 amino acids. CDR1 MNHEY and CDR2 SMNVEV come from the germline V gene (reference sequence). CDR3 DNA: TGTGCCAGCAGTCCCCCCGGACAGGGGGCGAGGTACGAGCAGTACTTC. This gives the protein CASSPPGQGARYEQYF.

The V call is TRBV28, the J call TRBJ2-7, with 10 bases lining up with TRBD2. CDR3 length: 19 amino acids. Germline CDR1 and CDR2: MDHEN and SYDVKM. V was pared by 4 bases and J by 2 bases, with 17 bases of the junction left unmatched. CDR3: CASSSELLKAGGPPYEQYF. CDR3 nucleotides: TGTGCCAGCAGTTCCGAGTTATTGAAAGCGGGAGGGCCCCCCTACGAGCAGTACTTC.

The chain joins TRBV7-3 to TRBJ2-2; 7 positions agree with TRBD1. CDR1 and CDR2 from the germline V gene are SGHTA and FQGTGA. The CDR3 runs 19 residues. With 4 bases clipped from V and 4 bases from J, the junction kept 18 bases outside the gene matches. DNA for the CDR3: TGTGCCAGCAGCTCAAGGGGGTTTCGACAGGGTCGAGGCACCGGGGAGCTGTTTTTT. Translating gives CASSSRGFRQGRGTGELFF.

J is TRBJ2-7 and V is TRBV6-2 or TRBV6-3, with D unclear. V was shortened by 5 bases and J by 6 bases, with 11 bases between the two germline ends. CDR1 is MNHEY and CDR2 is SVGEGT in the germline V gene. The CDR3 sequence is 12 residues long. In nucleotides, the CDR3 is TGTGCCAGCAGTGACGGAGATAGCGAGCAGTACTTC. This translates into CASSDGDSEQYF.

The chain joins TRBV5-1 to TRBJ1-2; 11 nucleotides match TRBD1. Germline-derived CDR1 and CDR2 are SGHRS and YFSETQ. This CDR3 is 15 amino acids long. The V and J ends lost 4 bases and 4 bases, in that order; junction bases with no gene match: 6. CDR3 loop: CASSTDRGQGYGYTF. CDR3 sequence (DNA): TGCGCCAGCAGCACGGACAGGGGGCAGGGCTATGGCTACACCTTC.

V gene TRBV6-4 combines with J gene TRBJ2-1, with 11 bases fitting TRBD1. CDR1 and CDR2 from the germline V gene are MRHNA and SNTAGT. V gave up 0 bases and J gave up 5 bases; unmatched junction bases: 3. This CDR3 has 16 amino acids. The CDR3 loop is CASSDSGQGGDNEQFF. CDR3 bases: TGTGCCAGCAGTGACTCGGGACAGGGGGGGGACAATGAGCAGTTCTTC.

The V call is TRBV5-1, the J call TRBJ2-5, with D perhaps matching TRBD1 (5 bases). The CDR3 has 16 residues. The V gene lost 0 bases and the J gene lost 3 bases, with 15 bases spanning the gap. CDR1 is SGHRS and CDR2 is YFSETQ in the germline V gene. For the CDR3, the DNA is TGCGCCAGCAGCTTGGAAACCCTCCTAGGGGAAGAGACCCAGTACTTC. This encodes CASSLETLLGEETQYF.

This clone was observed once. The genes are TRBV21-1 and TRBJ2-1; the D segment call TRBD1 is taken from the table without a DNA check. TRBV21-1 is classified as a pseudogene. The CDR3 is made up of 14 amino acids. The CDR3 is CASSMLRGLNEQFF. CDR3 nucleotides: TGTGCCAGCAGCATGCTCAGGGGGCTCAATGAGCAGTTCTTC.

The V call is TRBV5-6, the J call TRBJ2-7, with a tentative D call TRBD1 (7 bases). V gave up 0 bases and J gave up 4 bases, with 14 bases separating them. Germline values: CDR1 SGHDT, CDR2 YYEEEE. The length of the CDR3 is 15 residues. The CDR3 is CASSLEGAGIYEQYF. CDR3 bases: TGTGCCAGCAGCTTGGAGGGGGCGGGGATATACGAGCAGTACTTC.

V gene TRBV4-1 combines with J gene TRBJ2-7, with D possibly TRBD2 on 5 matching bases. Per germline, CDR1 MGHRA and CDR2 YSYEKL. This CDR3 comprises 16 residues. Trimming shortened V by 0 bases and J by 1 base, and 13 bases separated the two germline ends. The CDR3 loop reads CASSQDSGLQSYEQYF. CDR3 nucleotides: TGCGCCAGCAGCCAAGATAGTGGACTCCAATCCTACGAGCAGTACTTC.

The chain carries TRBV7-9 and TRBJ2-7; 9 nucleotides line up with TRBD2. Trimming took 3 bases from V and 1 from J; bases not matched to a gene: 4. CDR1 is SEHNR and CDR2 is FQNEAQ in the germline V gene (reference sequence). The CDR3 runs 15 residues. The CDR3 DNA is TGTGCCAGCAGCTTGACTAGCGGTTTATCCTACGAGCAGTACTTC. It specifies CASSLTSGLSYEQYF.

The chain employs TRBV15 and TRBJ2-6; TRBD1 aligns across 9 bases. Trimming at V came to 3 bases and at J to 0 bases, leaving 12 bases not matched to a gene. CDR3 length equals 20 residues. Germline values: CDR1 LNHNV, CDR2 YYDKDF (reference sequence). The CDR3: CATSRSTGTGIFSGANVLTF. In nucleotides, the CDR3 is TGTGCCACCAGCAGGTCAACCGGGACAGGGATATTCTCTGGGGCCAACGTCCTGACTTTC.

CDR3 nucleotide sequence: TGCGCCAGCAGTCAATCCAGGGGTTACGAGCAGTACTTC. Protein sequence: CASSQSRGYEQYF. The rearrangement links TRBV23-1 to TRBJ2-7; perhaps TRBD1 as D (6 bases). TRBV23-1 is marked as an open reading frame, function uncertain. The CDR3 spans 13 residues. Trimming left V 0 bases short and J 4 bases short, with 7 bases between.

This chain links TRBV3-1 (or the pseudogene TRBV3-2) with TRBJ1-1; D unresolved. Germline V CDR1 and CDR2: LGHDT, YNNKEL (reference sequence). The CDR3 loop spans 15 amino acids. V lost 0 bases and J lost 5, with 13 bases in between. The CDR3 nucleotides are TGTGCCAGCAGCCAAGATGGAGGAGGGAATACTGAAGCTTTCTTT. This codes for CASSQDGGGNTEAFF.